The 15 T cell receptor beta chains presented below share a single source sample, sequenced in a study of OX40 agonist ivuxolimab in advanced cancers. Repertoires were generated with immunoSEQ multiplex PCR, while TCRdb's copy carries only in-frame clones and drops some. The sample has tens of thousands of clones, roughly 88% seen once. The sequences come from CD4+ or CD8+ T cells sorted from blood, collected in a trial of the OX40 agonist ivuxolimab. The source of these receptors is an adult with an advanced solid tumor such as melanoma, head and neck, liver or kidney cancer.

The chain has TRBV4-1 and TRBJ1-1; TRBD1 is a possible D gene (5 bases). The CDR3 is 15 residues long. Trimming removed 1 base from V and 3 bases from J, with 12 bases in between. Germline-derived CDR1 and CDR2 are MGHRA and YSYEKL. The CDR3 sequence: CASSQVEGQDTEAFF. Written as DNA, the CDR3 is TGCGCCAGCAGCCAAGTGGAGGGGCAGGACACTGAAGCTTTCTTT.

This sequence joins TRBV19 and TRBJ2-3, with D perhaps being TRBD1 or TRBD2 (6 bases each). V lost 4 bases to trimming and J lost 3 bases, with 11 bases between them. Germline assignment: CDR1 LNHDA and CDR2 SQIVND (reference sequence). The CDR3 runs to 14 residues. CDR3 coding DNA: TGTGCCAGTAGTAACGGGGGCTGGACAGATACGCAGTATTTT. The encoded protein is CASSNGGWTDTQYF.

The rearrangement links TRBV29-1 to TRBJ2-1, with 9 bases fitting TRBD2. CDR3 length equals 15 residues. V lost 7 bases, J lost 6 bases, and 13 bases stayed unmatched. CDR1 and CDR2 (germline): SQVTM, ANQGSEA. The CDR3 DNA reads TGCAGCGCCCGTGGGTCTAGCGGGACCGCCAATGAGCAGTTCTTC. Its protein is CSARGSSGTANEQFF.

A note on this clone: This specimen includes other DNA sequences encoding the same CDR3. The chain couples TRBV7-3 to TRBJ2-2, with D perhaps TRBD1 (6 bases). The CDR3 totals 16 residues. V dropped 2 bases and J dropped 1 base, with 11 bases sitting between them. CDR1 is SGHTA, CDR2 FQGTGA, per germline. CDR3 sequence: CASSLGGGLNTGELFF. CDR3 sequence (DNA): TGTGCCAGCAGCTTAGGTGGGGGCCTGAACACCGGGGAGCTGTTTTTT.

V is TRBV6-5 and J is TRBJ2-7; D is unresolved. The J call is uncertain, as TRBJ2-1 better fits the DNA end. The CDR3 is 13 residues long. CDR1 is MNHEY and CDR2 is SVGAGI in the germline V gene. The CDR3 spells CASSYLDAGEQFF. The CDR3 DNA follows: TGTGCCAGCAGTTACCTGGACGCCGGTGAGCAGTTCTTC.

The chain links TRBV9 to TRBJ2-3; no reliable D call. The CDR3 has 14 amino acids. Germline CDR1 reads SGDLS; CDR2 reads YYNGEE. Trimming left V 0 bases short and J 5 bases short, with 10 bases between. This CDR3 reads CASSVALHLDTQYF. The CDR3, as DNA: TGTGCCAGCAGCGTAGCGTTGCATTTAGATACGCAGTATTTT.

This clone was recorded only once. The chain links TRBV6-6 to TRBJ1-2; 9 nucleotides align to TRBD1. CDR1 and CDR2 (germline): MNHNY, SVGAGI (reference sequence). V shed 4 bases and J 5 bases; nucleotides not matched to a gene: 5. CDR3 length equals 14 residues. CDR3 loop: CASSWTGARYGYTF. The DNA for the CDR3 is TGTGCCAGCAGTTGGACAGGGGCCAGGTATGGCTACACCTTC.

The chain uses TRBV28 and TRBJ1-2, with D unclear. Germline CDR1 and CDR2: MDHEN and SYDVKM. V lost 2 bases, J lost 0 bases, and 4 bases lay in between. The CDR3 loop spans 13 amino acids. This CDR3 reads CASSLGPNYGYTF. The CDR3 nucleotides read TGTGCCAGCAGTTTAGGGCCTAACTATGGCTACACCTTC.

This clone was recorded a few times. This chain uses TRBV11-3 with TRBJ1-1; TRBD1 agrees at 10 bases. V lost 5 bases to trimming and J lost 9 bases; unmatched junction nucleotides: 12. CDR1 and CDR2 (germline): SGHNT, YENEEA. This CDR3 comprises 15 residues. CDR3 sequence reads: CASSRSGTGVDKAFF. CDR3 nucleotide sequence: TGTGCCAGCAGCCGATCCGGGACAGGGGTCGACAAAGCTTTCTTT.

The chain couples TRBV19 to TRBJ1-2; the D gene is possibly TRBD1 (5 bases). The CDR3 runs 14 residues. Trimming removed 1 base from V and 4 bases from J, with 10 bases in between. Germline-derived CDR1 and CDR2 are LNHDA and SQIVND (reference sequence). The CDR3, as DNA: TGTGCCAGTAGTATAGGCGGCGGGACCTATGGCTACACCTTC. Translated: CASSIGGGTYGYTF.

V gene TRBV19 combines with J gene TRBJ2-2, with 9 positions matching TRBD2. The V gene end was trimmed by 6 bases and the J gene end by 7 bases; junction bases not matched to a gene: 9. The length of the CDR3 is 15 residues. The germline V gene encodes CDR1 LNHDA and CDR2 SQIVND (reference sequence). CDR3 coding DNA: TGTGCCAGTAGAAGGCGGGAGGGCCAAAACGGGGAGCTGTTTTTT. Translated, it gives CASRRREGQNGELFF.

This chain uses TRBV18 with TRBJ2-5; 11 bases align to TRBD1. This CDR3 spans 17 amino acids. Trimming cost V 3 bases and J 1 base; bases outside gene matches: 7. Germline V gene data show CDR1 as KGHSH and CDR2 as LQKENI. The CDR3, as DNA: TGTGCCAGCTCACCCTCTCGGGGGACAGGGGGCCAAGAGACCCAGTACTTC. Translated, it gives CASSPSRGTGGQETQYF.

This chain connects TRBV18 to TRBJ2-7; D gene ambiguous. CDR3 length: 14 residues. Between the trimmed V and J ends, which lost 4 bases and 4 bases, there was a span of 14 bases. Germline V gives CDR1 KGHSH, CDR2 LQKENI. CDR3 amino acids: CASSLTADNYEQYF. DNA for the CDR3: TGTGCCAGCTCACTAACAGCCGACAATTACGAGCAGTACTTC.

This clone was observed a single time. This rearrangement joins TRBV6-6 to TRBJ2-2; D is unclear. V was cut by 0 bases and J by 5 bases, with 1 base left in between. This CDR3 has 12 amino acids. Germline values: CDR1 MNHNY, CDR2 SVGAGI (reference sequence). The DNA of the CDR3 is TGTGCCAGCAGTTACTCAACCGGGGAGCTGTTTTTT. As protein: CASSYSTGELFF.

The V and J genes are TRBV6-1 and TRBJ2-3, with 7 bases that match TRBD1. The V and J ends lost 9 bases and 0 bases, in that order; junction bases with no gene match: 6. CDR3 length equals 14 residues. CDR1 is MNHNS, CDR2 SASEGT, per germline. The CDR3 DNA follows: TGTGCCAGTCGACGACAGGGAAGCACAGATACGCAGTATTTT. This translates into CASRRQGSTDTQYF.